A selection of T cell receptor beta chains follows, all from one sample in a study of beta chain features in type 1 diabetes. Assay used: immunoSEQ multiplex PCR; TCRdb lists only in-frame clones, some missing. The sample carries around 450,000 clones, roughly an eighth recorded once. Sequenced input: naive CD4+ T cells from blood. The receptors originated from a woman between 18 and 30 years old in good health. The CDR3 runs from the conserved cysteine through the conserved F or W. Each record gives: J gene, clone size, D gene, V gene, CDR3 DNA, CDR3 protein. A D gene is named only where the DNA matches it firmly. The listing skips clone size in some rows; elsewhere it reads once, few, many or a size class.

j_gene: TRBJ2-4
abundance: few
d_gene: .
v_gene: TRBV6-5
CDR3nt: TGTGCCAGCCAGGGCGGTGCCAAAAACATTCAGTACTTC
CDR3aa: CASQGGAKNIQYF

j_gene: TRBJ1-2
abundance: .
d_gene: .
v_gene: TRBV7-2
CDR3nt: TGTGCCAGCAGCCGCGGTCGGGATGGCTACACCTTC
CDR3aa: CASSRGRDGYTF

j_gene: TRBJ1-4
abundance: few
d_gene: TRBD1
v_gene: TRBV4-1
CDR3nt: TGCGCCAGCAGCCAAGGAACAGGGGGAGGTGAAAAACTGTTTTTT
CDR3aa: CASSQGTGGGEKLFF

j_gene: TRBJ2-2
abundance: few
d_gene: .
v_gene: TRBV18
CDR3nt: TGTGCCAGCTCAAAAGACAGAAACACCGGGGAGCTGTTTTTT
CDR3aa: CASSKDRNTGELFF

j_gene: TRBJ2-5
abundance: .
d_gene: .
v_gene: TRBV5-1
CDR3nt: TGCGCCAGCAGACCCGGGGCTCAAGAGACCCAGTACTTC
CDR3aa: CASRPGAQETQYF

j_gene: TRBJ2-5
abundance: few
d_gene: .
v_gene: TRBV7-2
CDR3nt: TGTGCCAGCAGCAGTAGACTAGTATGGGAGACCCAGTACTTC
CDR3aa: CASSSRLVWETQYF

j_gene: TRBJ2-3
abundance: few
d_gene: .
v_gene: TRBV2
CDR3nt: TGTGCCAGCAGAGCAGGCTGGGGCACAGATACGCAGTATTTT
CDR3aa: CASRAGWGTDTQYF

j_gene: TRBJ2-7
abundance: few
d_gene: TRBD2
v_gene: TRBV18
CDR3nt: TGTGCCAGCTCACTGCGGACTAGCGGGGTTTACGAGCAGTACTTC
CDR3aa: CASSLRTSGVYEQYF

j_gene: TRBJ2-3
abundance: few
d_gene: TRBD1
v_gene: TRBV12-5
CDR3nt: TGTGCTAGTGGTTTCTCTCTAGGGGGCGCGGCCCCAGATACGCAGTATTTT
CDR3aa: CASGFSLGGAAPDTQYF

j_gene: TRBJ2-5
abundance: few
d_gene: .
v_gene: TRBV29-1
CDR3nt: TGCAGCGGTCAGGGCCGGCGCAAAGAGACCCAGTACTTC
CDR3aa: CSGQGRRKETQYF

j_gene: TRBJ2-3
abundance: few
d_gene: .
v_gene: TRBV28
CDR3nt: TGTGCCAGCCAAGGGTTCCCGACAGATACGCAGTATTTT
CDR3aa: CASQGFPTDTQYF

j_gene: TRBJ2-1
abundance: few
d_gene: .
v_gene: TRBV7-2
CDR3nt: TGTGCCAGCAGCCCGAGTACGCTGACCTACAATGAGCAGTTCTTC
CDR3aa: CASSPSTLTYNEQFF

j_gene: TRBJ2-3
abundance: .
d_gene: TRBD1
v_gene: TRBV7-2
CDR3nt: TGTGCCAGCAGCTTAGAGTGGGGACAGGGGGCCACGGGTACGCAGTATTTT
CDR3aa: CASSLEWGQGATGTQYF